This record covers a single T cell receptor (beta chain). V gave up 4 bases and J gave up 9 bases, with 22 bases separating them. CDR3 length: 16 residues. This record belongs to a study of CD8 T cells in Susac syndrome. Reverse transcription of about 0.5 to 1 ug RNA was carried out with random hexamers. The TCR beta CDR3 was amplified by immunoSEQ multiplex PCR across 54 Vbeta, 13 Jbeta. TCRdb independently ran MiXCR on the immunoSEQ multiplex PCR reads; one entry per CDR3 protein. Here the sample spans about 150,000 distinct CDR3 sequences, approximately 94% being singletons. Peripheral blood CD8+ and CD4+ T cells were profiled by TCR beta sequencing.

This clonotype was obtained from a human donor with Susac syndrome. The J gene is TRBJ2-4, the V gene TRBV12-3 or TRBV12-4, with D possibly matching TRBD2 (5 bases). Sequenced input: CD4+ T cells from PBMCs. CDR3 bases: TGTGCCAGCAGTTCCCCCCCCGGGGTGGTGTCCCTCATTCAGTACTTC. This codes for CASSSPPGVVSLIQYF.